This TCR beta chain was identified during a study of blood T cell repertoires in COVID-19. Study-wide background: The United States, Italy and Spain supplied acute and convalescent COVID-19 samples. T cells, B-cell-depleted T cells, or PBMCs provided the cDNA or gDNA that served as material.

V was pared by 3 bases and J by 3 bases, with 2 bases of the junction left unmatched. This CDR3 is 14 amino acids long. Germline V gene data show CDR1 as SGHTA and CDR2 as FQGNSA. Authors' methods: Nucleated cell number was recorded as an estimate derived from reference gene primer amplification. Profiled with immunoSEQ multiplex PCR; TCRdb holds only in-frame clones, not every one. D and trimming were read from the DNA, whereas the V and J calls and clone size are those reported in that table. The sample lists 150,000 to 200,000 clones; 60% to 80% were seen once. Sequences were obtained from peripheral blood. This chain links TRBV7-2 with TRBJ2-5, with TRBD1 matching over 9 bases. The TCR was taken from a man in his fifties or sixties with active or convalescent COVID-19. Here the CDR3 DNA reads TGTGCCAGCAGCTTCAGACAGGGGGAAGAGACCCAGTACTTC. Translating gives CASSFRQGEETQYF. Full variable domain (outside the CDR3, taken from reference TRBV7-2 and TRBJ2-5): GAGVSQSPSNKVTEKGKDVELRCDPISGHTALYWYRQSLGQGLEFLIYFQGNSAPDKSGLPSDRFSAERTGGSVSTLTIQRTQQEDSAVYLCASSFRQGEETQYFGPGTRLLVL.